The next 21 T cell receptor beta chains were all read from a single sample in a study of blood T cell repertoires in COVID-19. The repertoire was sequenced with immunoSEQ multiplex PCR; TCRdb's copy has only in-frame clones and lacks some. Here the sample spans tens of thousands of clones, approximately 90% being singletons. The sample taken for sequencing was peripheral blood. These receptors originate from a man aged 55-75 years with acute or convalescent COVID-19.

The chain carries TRBV18 and TRBJ1-3; D unresolved. This CDR3 contains 17 residues. V lost 0 bases and J lost 0, with 12 bases in between. Germline CDR1 is KGHSH and CDR2 is LQKENI. The CDR3 DNA is TGTGCCAGCTCACCACCGGCAGGCGCTCCCTCTGGAAACACCATATATTTT. Its translation: CASSPPAGAPSGNTIYF.

This clone was observed a handful of times. This rearrangement joins TRBV20-1 to TRBJ2-1, with 7 bases identical to TRBD2. The CDR3 runs 14 residues. Germline V CDR1 and CDR2: DFQATT, SNEGSKA (reference sequence). Trimming at V came to 3 bases and at J to 3 bases, leaving 5 bases not matched to a gene. The CDR3 here is CSASRRGNYNEQFF. The CDR3 region has the DNA TGCAGTGCTAGTCGGCGGGGGAACTACAATGAGCAGTTCTTC.

This chain connects TRBV5-4 to TRBJ1-6; no clear D. Trimming shortened V by 4 bases and J by 3 bases, and 2 bases separated the two germline ends. From germline, CDR1 is SGHNT and CDR2 YYREEE (reference sequence). The CDR3 has 12 amino acids. The DNA of the CDR3 is TGTGCCAGCAGCCTCTATAATTCACCCCTCCACTTT. Residues: CASSLYNSPLHF.

This rearrangement joins TRBV6-5 to TRBJ1-1; 8 nucleotides align to TRBD1. The CDR3 is made up of 14 amino acids. V trimming: 6 bases; J trimming: 7 bases; junction bases outside the gene matches: 10. CDR1 MNHEY and CDR2 SVGAGI come from the germline V gene. CDR3 DNA sequence: TGTGCCAGCAGCTACGATGGACAGGGTCTTGAAGCTTTCTTT. Protein product: CASSYDGQGLEAFF.

The CDR3: CASSQVRTPGQPQHF. The CDR3 DNA reads TGTGCCAGCAGCCAAGTGCGGACTCCCGGTCAGCCCCAGCATTTT. The chain joins TRBV3-1 (or the pseudogene TRBV3-2) to TRBJ1-5; D not certain. The CDR3 totals 15 residues. CDR1 LGHDT and CDR2 YNNKEL come from the germline V gene (reference sequence). Trimming took off 1 base at V and 6 bases at J, with 13 bases between the two ends.

The chain has TRBV4-2 and TRBJ1-6; D may be TRBD1 (6 bases). The germline CDR1 and CDR2 sequences are LGHNA and YNFKEQ. The CDR3 is 15 residues long. Trimming cost V 4 bases and J 8 bases, with 15 bases left between them. Written as DNA, the CDR3 is TGTGCCAGCAGCCCCCAGGGGATCGGGGATTCACCCCTCCACTTT. Protein: CASSPQGIGDSPLHF.

The genes are TRBV14 and TRBJ2-3; 7 positions match TRBD1. The length of the CDR3 is 14 residues. J lost 0 bases, V lost 3 bases, and 0 bases had no gene match. Germline V gene data show CDR1 as SGHDN and CDR2 as FVKESK. The CDR3 region is CASSQGQSTDTQYF. The CDR3 nucleotides read TGTGCCAGCAGCCAGGGACAGAGCACAGATACGCAGTATTTT.

This clone has just one count. The rearrangement links TRBV2 to TRBJ2-1; 8 bases are shared with TRBD1. V shed 6 bases and J 0 bases; nucleotides not matched to a gene: 7. Germline values: CDR1 SNHLY, CDR2 FYNNEI. The CDR3 totals 16 residues. The chain's CDR3 is CASSPRGLSSYNEQFF. Written as DNA, the CDR3 is TGTGCCAGCAGCCCCAGGGGGCTCAGCTCCTACAATGAGCAGTTCTTC.

The chain links TRBV30 to TRBJ1-6; 8 bases are shared with TRBD1. J lost 7 bases, V lost 4 bases, and 9 bases had no gene match. CDR1 is GTSNPN, CDR2 SVGIG, per germline (reference sequence). The CDR3 totals 15 residues. CDR3 region: CAWNYQGAPNSPLHF. The CDR3 DNA sequence: TGTGCCTGGAATTACCAGGGGGCTCCAAATTCACCCCTCCACTTT.

The genes are TRBV27 and TRBJ1-6; D possibly corresponds to TRBD1 (5 bases). The CDR3 has 17 amino acids. CDR1 is MNHEY, CDR2 SMNVEV, per germline (reference sequence). Trimming left V 3 bases short and J 1 base short, with 13 bases between. CDR3 protein: CASSFGGAWSYNSPLHF. CDR3 coding DNA: TGTGCCAGCAGTTTCGGCGGGGCATGGTCCTATAATTCACCCCTCCACTTT.

This chain joins TRBV24-1 and TRBJ2-3, with 8 bases fitting TRBD1. This CDR3 spans 13 amino acids. The ends lost 10 bases at V and 1 base at J; junction bases unmatched: 3. In germline, CDR1 is KGHDR, CDR2 SFDVKD. The CDR3 nucleotides read TGTGCCACAGCGACAGGGGGCACAGATACGCAGTATTTT. Translated, it gives CATATGGTDTQYF.

The gene calls are TRBV6-2 or TRBV6-3 and TRBJ1-1; D perhaps matches TRBD1 (5 bases). Germline CDR1 MNHEY, CDR2 SVGEGT. V was shortened by 4 bases and J by 4 bases, with 10 bases between the two germline ends. The CDR3 spans 13 residues. The CDR3, as DNA: TGTGCCAGCAGTTGGGGCAGAGGCACTGAAGCTTTCTTT. Protein sequence: CASSWGRGTEAFF.

The genes are TRBV5-6 and TRBJ1-6, with 9 bases aligning to TRBD1. CDR3 length: 17 amino acids. Unmatched junction bases numbered 13, after V lost 5 bases and J lost 7 bases. In germline, CDR1 is SGHDT, CDR2 YYEEEE. CDR3 sequence: CASSSGTGRVRNSPLHF. The CDR3 bases are TGTGCCAGCAGTTCGGGGACAGGGAGGGTTCGGAATTCACCCCTCCACTTT.

V is TRBV11-2 and J is TRBJ1-1, with D perhaps matching TRBD1 (5 bases). The ends were cut back, 2 bases at V and 8 bases at J, with 15 bases in the middle. From germline, CDR1 is SGHAT and CDR2 FQNNGV. The CDR3 is 14 residues long. In DNA, the CDR3 is TGTGCCAGCAGCTTATCCCTGGGGGGTGAAGAAGCTTTCTTT. Protein: CASSLSLGGEEAFF.

The J gene is TRBJ1-1, the V gene TRBV6-5; 9 bases align to TRBD1. The germline V gene encodes CDR1 MNHEY and CDR2 SVGAGI. J was trimmed by 3 bases and V by 7 bases; bases with no gene match: 9. This CDR3 contains 15 residues. The DNA of the CDR3 is TGTGCCAGCAAGGTGTGGACAGGGGAGGACACTGAAGCTTTCTTT. Translation gives CASKVWTGEDTEAFF.

This rearrangement joins TRBV18 to TRBJ1-1; 7 nucleotides line up with TRBD1. Trimming cost V 3 bases and J 6 bases; bases outside gene matches: 4. This CDR3 spans 13 amino acids. The germline gives CDR1 KGHSH, CDR2 LQKENI. CDR3 sequence (DNA): TGTGCCAGCTCACCCGACAGGGCCGCTGAAGCTTTCTTT. Translating it yields CASSPDRAAEAFF.

The chain recombines TRBV6-5 with TRBJ2-1, with D maybe TRBD1 (6 bases). The germline CDR1 and CDR2 sequences are MNHEY and SVGAGI. The ends were cut back, 6 bases at V and 7 bases at J, with 13 bases in the middle. This CDR3 is built from 13 residues. This CDR3 is CASSLDRSNEQFF. The CDR3 nucleotides are TGTGCCAGCAGCCTCGACAGGTCGAATGAGCAGTTCTTC.

This clone appeared once. CDR3 sequence: CASSPQHRGFNYGYTF. For the CDR3, the DNA is TGTGCCAGCAGTCCCCAACACAGGGGGTTTAACTATGGCTACACCTTC. The V and J genes are TRBV28 and TRBJ1-2, with 8 bases lining up with TRBD1. Germline trimming cut 5 bases from V and 1 base from J; bases unmatched to any gene: 9. The CDR3 covers 16 residues. CDR1 MDHEN and CDR2 SYDVKM come from the germline V gene.

This rearrangement joins TRBV5-4 to TRBJ1-4; 7 bases agree with TRBD1. Germline V gene sequence: CDR1 SGHNT, CDR2 YYREEE (reference sequence). This CDR3 comprises 14 residues. V lost 0 bases to trimming and J lost 4 bases; unmatched junction nucleotides: 0. The CDR3: CASSLAGGNEKLFF. The DNA for the CDR3 is TGTGCCAGCAGCTTGGCAGGGGGTAATGAAAAACTGTTTTTT.

The chain recombines TRBV5-4 with TRBJ2-5; unclear D gene. Germline V gene sequence: CDR1 SGHNT, CDR2 YYREEE (reference sequence). The CDR3 is 14 amino acids. V was cut by 0 bases and J by 3 bases, with 9 bases left in between. As DNA, the CDR3 is TGTGCCAGCAGCTTGGCCGCGCTGGAAGAGACCCAGTACTTC. Translating it yields CASSLAALEETQYF.

The CDR3 region is CASRVIAGGRQDTQYF. CDR3 DNA: TGCGCCAGCAGAGTCATAGCGGGGGGGCGTCAAGATACGCAGTATTTT. The chain couples TRBV5-1 to TRBJ2-3; 11 positions agree with TRBD2. Germline V lookup: CDR1 SGHRS, CDR2 YFSETQ. This CDR3 comprises 16 residues. Germline trimming cut 5 bases from V and 5 bases from J; bases unmatched to any gene: 10.